This is a list of T cell receptor beta chains from one sample in a study of regulatory dendritic cells for organ transplantation. Measured with immunoSEQ multiplex PCR; TCRdb has only the in-frame clones, and not every one. Here the sample spans some 18,000 clones, less than 85% being singletons. These receptors lack a known antigen. Sequences were obtained from memory CD4+ T cells from blood cultured with regulatory dendritic cells. The source is a human donor in good health. The CDR3 runs from the conserved cysteine through the conserved F or W. Each record gives: J gene, D gene, clone size, V gene, CDR3 protein, CDR3 DNA. A D gene is named only where the DNA matches it firmly. The size entry is marked missing in some rows and otherwise reads once, few, many or a size class.

TRBJ2-2 | TRBD2 | . | TRBV5-1 | CASSVAGRTGELFF | TGCGCCAGCAGCGTAGCGGGCCGCACCGGGGAGCTGTTTTTT
TRBJ1-1 | . | . | TRBV25-1 | CASKGEGMNTEAFF | TGTGCCAGCAAGGGGGAGGGGATGAACACTGAAGCTTTCTTT
TRBJ1-5 | TRBD1 | medium-sized | TRBV18 | CASSTGQSLNQPQHF | TGTGCCAGCTCAACGGGACAGAGCCTTAATCAGCCCCAGCATTTT
TRBJ1-4 | . | . | TRBV2 | CASSGELEKLFF | TGTGCCAGCAGCGGGGAACTTGAAAAACTGTTTTTT
TRBJ1-1 | . | . | TRBV19 | CASSVTGGTEAFF | TGTGCCAGTAGTGTAACCGGGGGCACTGAAGCTTTCTTT
TRBJ2-1 | . | . | TRBV19 | CASSTHLMGEQFF | TGTGCCAGTAGTACCCACCTGATGGGTGAGCAGTTCTTC
TRBJ2-2 | . | once | TRBV7-7 | CASSPDRATGELFF | TGTGCTAGCAGCCCAGACAGAGCCACCGGGGAGCTGTTTTTT
TRBJ2-1 | . | few | TRBV7-3 | CASSLDRTRVNEQFF | TGTGCCAGCAGCTTAGACAGGACGAGGGTGAATGAGCAGTTCTTC
TRBJ1-1 | . | . | TRBV14 | CASSQDLLGGPNTEAFF | TGTGCCAGCAGCCAAGATTTACTCGGGGGTCCGAACACTGAAGCTTTCTTT
TRBJ2-3 | TRBD2 | . | TRBV5-8 | CASRVAGLSTDTQYF | TGTGCCAGCAGGGTAGCGGGACTATCCACAGATACGCAGTATTTT
TRBJ1-2 | . | once | TRBV27 | CASSSQSRGYGYTF | TGTGCCAGCAGTTCACAGTCCCGGGGCTATGGCTACACCTTC
TRBJ1-3 | . | . | TRBV18 | CASSKLPQRDSGNTIYF | TGTGCCAGCTCAAAACTCCCTCAGAGGGACTCTGGAAACACCATATATTTT
TRBJ1-1 | . | few | TRBV6-5 | CASRLGVGTEAFF | TGTGCCAGCAGGCTAGGGGTGGGGACTGAAGCTTTCTTT
TRBJ2-5 | TRBD2 | . | TRBV9 | CASSTGTSGGSRETQYF | TGTGCCAGCAGCACAGGGACTAGCGGGGGGTCGAGGGAGACCCAGTACTTC
TRBJ2-1 | . | few | TRBV29-1 | CSVIPSFDEQFF | TGCAGCGTCATTCCCAGTTTCGATGAGCAGTTCTTC
TRBJ2-3 | TRBD1 | . | TRBV5-1 | CASSLGSAGGGDTQYF | TGCGCCAGCAGCTTGGGTTCGGCAGGGGGTGGAGATACGCAGTATTTT
TRBJ1-1 | TRBD1 | . | TRBV6-6 | CASSDRANTEAFF | TGTGCCAGCAGCGACAGGGCGAACACTGAAGCTTTCTTT
TRBJ2-5 | TRBD1 | once | TRBV7-2 | CASSRGQQETQYF | TGTGCCAGCAGCCGGGGACAGCAAGAGACCCAGTACTTC
TRBJ1-1 | . | medium-sized | TRBV7-6 | CASSSRTENTEAFF | TGTGCCAGCAGCTCCAGGACGGAGAACACTGAAGCTTTCTTT
TRBJ1-1 | . | . | TRBV30 | CAWTPGDTEAFF | TGTGCCTGGACCCCCGGAGACACTGAAGCTTTCTTT
TRBJ2-7 | TRBD2 | . | TRBV2 | CASRRLAEPYEQYF | TGTGCCAGCAGAAGACTAGCGGAACCCTACGAGCAGTACTTC
TRBJ2-7 | TRBD1 | . | TRBV28 | CASSLSLGGQGGEQYF | TGTGCCAGCAGTTTATCCCTTGGGGGACAGGGGGGCGAGCAGTACTTC
TRBJ2-1 | . | . | TRBV6-5 | CASRFNRGYNEQFF | TGTGCCAGCAGGTTTAATCGGGGGTACAATGAGCAGTTCTTC
TRBJ2-5 | TRBD1 | . | TRBV15 | CATSRGGTEEETQYF | TGTGCCACCAGCAGAGGGGGGACAGAGGAGGAGACCCAGTACTTC
TRBJ2-7 | . | once | TRBV9 | CASSVGGSRGSSYEQYF | TGTGCCAGCAGCGTAGGGGGTTCGCGGGGAAGCTCCTACGAGCAGTACTTC
TRBJ2-1 | TRBD2 | . | TRBV19 | CASKAISGLANEQFF | TGTGCGAGTAAGGCCATTTCTGGACTAGCCAATGAGCAGTTCTTC
TRBJ2-7 | TRBD1 | once | TRBV30 | CAWSVQGAQGQYF | TGTGCCTGGAGTGTACAGGGGGCTCAGGGGCAGTACTTC
TRBJ2-7 | TRBD1 | . | TRBV10-3 | CAIRDWEGQGADEQYF | TGTGCCATCAGAGACTGGGAAGGACAGGGGGCCGACGAGCAGTACTTC
TRBJ2-7 | TRBD1 | . | TRBV29-1 | CSVEPGTDSYEQYF | TGCAGCGTTGAGCCTGGGACAGATTCCTACGAGCAGTACTTC
TRBJ1-1 | TRBD1 | few | TRBV5-1 | CASSLGVTQGVNTEAFF | TGCGCCAGCAGCTTGGGGGTTACGCAGGGGGTGAACACTGAAGCTTTCTTT
TRBJ1-1 | . | . | TRBV6-5 | CASSYVGSLTEAFF | TGTGCCAGCAGTTACGTTGGGAGTTTAACTGAAGCTTTCTTT
TRBJ1-4 | . | . | TRBV2 | CASSVGRFGEKLFF | TGTGCCAGCAGTGTCGGAAGGTTCGGTGAAAAACTGTTTTTT
TRBJ2-1 | . | . | TRBV15 | CATSRAYSYNEQFF | TGTGCCACCAGCAGAGCCTACAGCTACAATGAGCAGTTCTTC
TRBJ1-1 | . | . | TRBV29-1 | CSVVQSNTEAFF | TGCAGCGTTGTACAGTCGAACACTGAAGCTTTCTTT
TRBJ2-1 | TRBD2 | . | TRBV25-1 | CASSGTSGLYNEQFF | TGTGCCAGCAGTGGAACTAGCGGGCTCTACAATGAGCAGTTCTTC
TRBJ1-4 | . | . | TRBV5-1 | CASSPTSRHNEKLFF | TGCGCCAGCAGCCCTACCAGCCGGCATAATGAAAAACTGTTTTTT
TRBJ1-2 | . | . | TRBV2 | CASSERAGAVYGYTF | TGTGCCAGCAGTGAAAGGGCCGGGGCTGTCTATGGCTACACCTTC
TRBJ2-5 | TRBD2 | few | TRBV11-2 | CASRLASGGRRETQYF | TGTGCCAGCAGATTGGCCAGCGGGGGGCGTAGAGAGACCCAGTACTTC
TRBJ2-7 | TRBD2 | . | TRBV28 | CASSLFESGRAYEQYF | TGTGCCAGCAGTTTATTCGAAAGCGGGAGGGCCTACGAGCAGTACTTC
TRBJ2-7 | . | . | TRBV30 | CAWSSGQFLYF | TGTGCCTGGAGTTCTGGACAGTTCCTGTACTTC
TRBJ1-2 | . | . | TRBV19 | CASSLEKNYGYTF | TGTGCCAGTAGCCTAGAAAAGAACTATGGCTACACCTTC
TRBJ1-2 | TRBD1 | . | TRBV30 | CAWSVGGTFGGYTF | TGTGCCTGGAGTGTAGGGGGCACTTTTGGGGGCTACACCTTC
TRBJ2-5 | TRBD2 | few | TRBV2 | CASTRASGSETQYF | TGTGCCAGCACGAGGGCTAGCGGATCGGAGACCCAGTACTTC
TRBJ2-3 | . | . | TRBV28 | CASSLSGTDTQYF | TGTGCCAGCAGTTTATCAGGGACAGATACGCAGTATTTT
TRBJ2-7 | TRBD1 | once | TRBV6-5 | CATRGTGFNGEQYF | TGTGCCACCAGGGGGACAGGGTTTAATGGCGAGCAGTACTTC
TRBJ2-7 | . | few | TRBV28 | CASRRQLGSYEQYF | TGTGCCAGCAGGCGACAGCTTGGGTCCTACGAGCAGTACTTC